The rows below give T cell receptor beta chains drawn from one sample of a study of T cells in Graves' hyperthyroidism and ophthalmopathy. TCRdb passed the multiplex PCR reads through MiXCR, listing each CDR3 protein once. The data show 35,000 to 40,000 distinct CDR3 sequences, roughly 52% seen once. Input material: blood. These receptors came from a woman between 50 and 59 years old with Graves' hyperthyroidism that later progressed to Graves' ophthalmopathy. CDR3s include the opening cysteine and the closing phenylalanine or tryptophan. Fields, in order: V gene, D gene, J gene, clone size, CDR3 DNA, CDR3 protein. D genes are given only for firm matches. Only part of the rows carry a size: once, few, many, or a class if the clone is expanded.

V gene: TRBV7-2; D gene: .; J gene: TRBJ2-5; clone size: .; CDR3 DNA: TGTGCCAGCAGCTTGGCAGGACCTCAAGAGACCCAGTACTTC; CDR3 protein: CASSLAGPQETQYF
V gene: TRBV11-2; D gene: TRBD1; J gene: TRBJ2-2; clone size: .; CDR3 DNA: TGTGCCAGCAGCCGCCGGACAGGGAATACCGGGGGCCTGTTTTTT; CDR3 protein: CASSRRTGNTGGLFF
V gene: TRBV7-2; D gene: .; J gene: TRBJ1-3; clone size: many; CDR3 DNA: TGTGCCAGCAGCACTCGGAGCCTATCGAGCTCTGGAAACACCATATATTTT; CDR3 protein: CASSTRSLSSSGNTIYF
V gene: TRBV5-1; D gene: .; J gene: TRBJ1-1; clone size: many; CDR3 DNA: TGCGCCAGCAGCTTGCCCGGGGACAAGAACACTGAAGCTTTCTTT; CDR3 protein: CASSLPGDKNTEAFF
V gene: TRBV29-1; D gene: TRBD1; J gene: TRBJ1-1; clone size: .; CDR3 DNA: TGCAGCGCCAACCCGACAGGGAAGACTGAAGCTTTCTTT; CDR3 protein: CSANPTGKTEAFF
V gene: TRBV12-3/TRBV12-4; D gene: .; J gene: TRBJ2-1; clone size: many; CDR3 DNA: TGTGCCAGCAGTTTACAGGGCCCCTCCTACAATGAGCAGTTCTTC; CDR3 protein: CASSLQGPSYNEQFF
V gene: TRBV20-1; D gene: .; J gene: TRBJ1-6; clone size: .; CDR3 DNA: TGCAGTGCCTCGTCCCCGGCACCCCTCCACTTT; CDR3 protein: CSASSPAPLHF
V gene: TRBV3-1; D gene: .; J gene: TRBJ1-1; clone size: many; CDR3 DNA: TGTGCCAGCAGCCAAGAAGCAGGGGTCACTGAAGCTTTCTTT; CDR3 protein: CASSQEAGVTEAFF
V gene: TRBV12-3/TRBV12-4; D gene: TRBD2; J gene: TRBJ2-7; clone size: many; CDR3 DNA: TGTGCCAGCAGTTCTAGCGGGAGGTCTTACGAGCAGTACTTC; CDR3 protein: CASSSSGRSYEQYF
V gene: TRBV11-3; D gene: .; J gene: TRBJ2-7; clone size: many; CDR3 DNA: TGTGCCAGCAGCTCAGGCTCCTACGAGCAGTACTTC; CDR3 protein: CASSSGSYEQYF
V gene: TRBV7-8; D gene: .; J gene: TRBJ2-1; clone size: .; CDR3 DNA: TGTGCCAGCAGCTTAGTAGGAGGGGGCAATGAGCAGTTCTTC; CDR3 protein: CASSLVGGGNEQFF
V gene: TRBV7-2; D gene: .; J gene: TRBJ2-5; clone size: .; CDR3 DNA: TGTGCCAGCAGCTCCCTTAGCGGAAGAGAGACCCAGTACTTC; CDR3 protein: CASSSLSGRETQYF
V gene: TRBV7-9; D gene: .; J gene: TRBJ2-7; clone size: medium-sized; CDR3 DNA: TGTGCCAGCAGCTTATCCGACTACGAGCAGTACTTC; CDR3 protein: CASSLSDYEQYF
V gene: TRBV19; D gene: .; J gene: TRBJ2-3; clone size: few; CDR3 DNA: TGTGCCAGTATGGGGGCGGGAGCTAGCACAGATACGCAGTATTTT; CDR3 protein: CASMGAGASTDTQYF
V gene: TRBV29-1; D gene: .; J gene: TRBJ1-6; clone size: medium-sized; CDR3 DNA: TGCAGCGTAAAACAGGACCATAATTCACCCCTCCACTTT; CDR3 protein: CSVKQDHNSPLHF
V gene: TRBV20-1; D gene: .; J gene: TRBJ2-3; clone size: many; CDR3 DNA: TGCAGTGCTAGAGGGTACAGTGCTAATGGGAATACGCAGTATTTT; CDR3 protein: CSARGYSANGNTQYF
V gene: TRBV5-1; D gene: .; J gene: TRBJ2-7; clone size: .; CDR3 DNA: TGCGCCAGCGGCTTGGACGACGGGAATTCCTACGAGCAGTACTTC; CDR3 protein: CASGLDDGNSYEQYF
V gene: TRBV6-5; D gene: .; J gene: TRBJ1-2; clone size: many; CDR3 DNA: TGTGCCAGCAGTTACGACGGATCAACCTACTTC; CDR3 protein: CASSYDGSTYF
V gene: TRBV5-4; D gene: .; J gene: TRBJ2-3; clone size: .; CDR3 DNA: TGTGCCAGCAGCTTGGCAGGGGGCGGGAGAGATACGCAGTATTTT; CDR3 protein: CASSLAGGGRDTQYF
V gene: TRBV9; D gene: TRBD2; J gene: TRBJ2-1; clone size: many; CDR3 DNA: TGTGCCAGCAGCGGGGGACTAGCTGACAATGAGCAGTTCTTC; CDR3 protein: CASSGGLADNEQFF
V gene: TRBV6-1; D gene: .; J gene: TRBJ2-7; clone size: once; CDR3 DNA: TGTGCCAGCAGTGATATTACAGGGTTTGGGCAGTACTTC; CDR3 protein: CASSDITGFGQYF
V gene: TRBV14; D gene: TRBD1; J gene: TRBJ2-4; clone size: once; CDR3 DNA: TGTGCCGGCAGCAGACCCGGGACAGGGGGAAACATTCAGTACTTC; CDR3 protein: CAGSRPGTGGNIQYF
V gene: TRBV20-1; D gene: TRBD2; J gene: TRBJ2-5; clone size: many; CDR3 DNA: TGCAGTGCTCGACTAGCGGGGGGGGCGGAGACCCAGTACTTC; CDR3 protein: CSARLAGGAETQYF
V gene: TRBV6-5; D gene: TRBD1; J gene: TRBJ2-5; clone size: .; CDR3 DNA: TGTGCCAGCAGTTCGACAGGGAGCTCCGAGACCCAGTACTTC; CDR3 protein: CASSSTGSSETQYF
V gene: TRBV6-7; D gene: TRBD1; J gene: TRBJ1-5; clone size: .; CDR3 DNA: TGTGCCAGCAGTTACTCCAACAGGGGAGTACAGCCCCAGCATTTT; CDR3 protein: CASSYSNRGVQPQHF
V gene: TRBV11-3; D gene: TRBD2; J gene: TRBJ2-1; clone size: .; CDR3 DNA: TGTGCCAGCAGCTCAGATTACACTAGCGGCATCGATGAGCAGTTCTTC; CDR3 protein: CASSSDYTSGIDEQFF
V gene: TRBV6-5; D gene: .; J gene: TRBJ2-2; clone size: .; CDR3 DNA: TGTGCCAGCAGACCCGGAGGGCCTGACGCCGGGGAGCTGCTTTTT; CDR3 protein: CASRPGGPDAGELLF
V gene: TRBV14; D gene: .; J gene: TRBJ2-1; clone size: .; CDR3 DNA: TGTGCCAACTCACCACGAAGACAGGACAATGAGCAGTTCTTC; CDR3 protein: CANSPRRQDNEQFF
V gene: TRBV6-6; D gene: TRBD1; J gene: TRBJ1-1; clone size: many; CDR3 DNA: TGTGCCAGCAGCCGCAGACAGGGCGACACTGAAGCTTTCTTT; CDR3 protein: CASSRRQGDTEAFF
V gene: TRBV12-3/TRBV12-4; D gene: TRBD1; J gene: TRBJ2-3; clone size: .; CDR3 DNA: TGTGCCAGCAGTTCAGAAGGACAGGCACCAGATACGCAGTATTTT; CDR3 protein: CASSSEGQAPDTQYF
V gene: TRBV5-4; D gene: .; J gene: TRBJ2-7; clone size: .; CDR3 DNA: TGTGCCAGCAGCACCCGACAGACAGACTACGGGGAGCAGTACTTC; CDR3 protein: CASSTRQTDYGEQYF
V gene: TRBV20-1; D gene: TRBD2; J gene: TRBJ2-7; clone size: many; CDR3 DNA: TGCAGTGCTAGGGCCCCTCCGGGACTAGCGGGTAAATATTCCTACGAGCAGTACTTC; CDR3 protein: CSARAPPGLAGKYSYEQYF
V gene: TRBV5-4; D gene: TRBD1; J gene: TRBJ2-2; clone size: .; CDR3 DNA: TGTGCCAGCAGCTTGGCAGGGGGCGGGATGAACACCGGGGAGCTGTTTTTT; CDR3 protein: CASSLAGGGMNTGELFF
V gene: TRBV29-1; D gene: .; J gene: TRBJ2-3; clone size: .; CDR3 DNA: TGCAGTGTTGACCACAGGAAGAGCTCCTACAATGAGCAGTATTTT; CDR3 protein: CSVDHRKSSYNEQYF
V gene: TRBV7-9; D gene: .; J gene: TRBJ1-2; clone size: .; CDR3 DNA: TGTGCCAGCAGCTCATGGCCGTGGGGGAACTATGACTACACCTTC; CDR3 protein: CASSSWPWGNYDYTF
V gene: TRBV20-1; D gene: .; J gene: TRBJ2-3; clone size: .; CDR3 DNA: TGCAGTGCTAGAGATTCGCGGCATGCCTACAATGAGCAGTATTTT; CDR3 protein: CSARDSRHAYNEQYF
V gene: TRBV7-9; D gene: .; J gene: TRBJ1-3; clone size: .; CDR3 DNA: TGTGCCAGCAGCTTAGGTGGGACCGCTTATGGCTACACCATATATTTT; CDR3 protein: CASSLGGTAYGYTIYF